Sequencing of this TCR beta chain was carried out in a study of CXCR3-negative and CXCR3-positive naive CD8 T cells. The study, taken as a whole, reports: Relative to CXCR3-negative naive cells, CXCR3-positive naive cells had more hydrophobic TRB CDR3s.

CDR1 MDHEN and CDR2 SYDVKM come from the germline V gene. The CDR3 extends over 14 amino acids. With UMI labels, 5' RACE was used to prepare the TRB cDNA libraries. From its re-call of the 5' RACE reads, TCRdb lists each CDR3 protein once, without DNA. This listing includes 130,000 to 150,000 distinct CDR3 sequences. A word on this clonotype: As yet, its antigen is unknown.

Material for sequencing was naive CXCR3+ CD8+ T cells from blood. Documented subset: CD45RO-CCR7+CD27+CD95- naive CD8+ T cells expressing CXCR3 (TNR3+). This chain uses TRBV28 with TRBJ2-5; TCRdb's D call, TRBD1, is unchecked because there is no DNA. This TCR was recovered from a human donor in good health. Some clones in this sample may be carry-over from other donors' samples. CDR3 residues: CASILRGRRETQYF. The full variable domain, in which reference TRBV28 and TRBJ2-5 provide the parts outside the CDR3, is DVKVTQSSRYLVKRTGEKVFLECVQDMDHENMFWYRQDPGLGLRLIYFSYDVKMKEKGDIPEGYSVSREKKERFSLILESASTNQTSMYLCASILRGRRETQYFGPGTRLLVL.